Presented here are 22 T cell receptor beta chains from one specimen sequenced in a study of monozygotic twins with inflammatory bowel disease. With the 5' RACE reads reprocessed, TCRdb shows one record per CDR3 protein and no DNA. The table for this sample gives about 420,000 distinct CDR3 sequences. Sequencing was carried out using blood. The receptors here all came from a human donor with ulcerative colitis or Crohn's disease, or a healthy co-twin of an affected twin (not recorded which).

This CDR3 reads CASSRALASTDTQYF. The V and J genes are TRBV7-2 and TRBJ2-3; TCRdb's assignment of TRBD2 cannot be checked, as there is no DNA. Germline CDR1 reads SGHTA; CDR2 reads FQGNSA. CDR3 length: 15 residues. The variable domain in full, completed from reference TRBV7-2 and TRBJ2-3, reads GAGVSQSPSNKVTEKGKDVELRCDPISGHTALYWYRQSLGQGLEFLIYFQGNSAPDKSGLPSDRFSAERTGGSVSTLTIQRTQQEDSAVYLCASSRALASTDTQYFGPGTRLTVL.

The CDR3 region is CASSVGLKDTIYF. The V and J genes are TRBV9 and TRBJ1-3. The germline CDR1 and CDR2 sequences are SGDLS and YYNGEE. CDR3 length: 13 amino acids. The full variable domain, in which reference TRBV9 and TRBJ1-3 provide the parts outside the CDR3, is DSGVTQTPKHLITATGQRVTLRCSPRSGDLSVYWYQQSLDQGLQFLIQYYNGEERAKGNILERFSAQQFPDLHSELNLSSLELGDSALYFCASSVGLKDTIYFGEGSWLTVV.

The genes are TRBV28 and TRBJ2-4. Germline V CDR1 and CDR2: MDHEN, SYDVKM. This CDR3 region has 17 residues. The chain's CDR3 is CASAAAKTLLAKNIQYF.

This chain connects TRBV28 to TRBJ1-5; TCRdb's assignment of TRBD1 cannot be checked, as there is no DNA. Germline-derived CDR1 and CDR2 are MDHEN and SYDVKM. The CDR3 is made up of 13 amino acids. This chain's CDR3 is CASRGQPNQPQHF.

This chain connects TRBV6-1 to TRBJ1-5; TCRdb proposes TRBD1, but this gene call is untestable without DNA. Germline CDR1 MNHNS, CDR2 SASEGT. The CDR3 spans 15 residues. CDR3 sequence reads: CASSKGQGLNQPQHF.

The gene calls are TRBV20-1 and TRBJ2-2; the D call from TCRdb, TRBD2, cannot be confirmed without DNA. The CDR3 is 17 residues long. Germline loops: CDR1 DFQATT, CDR2 SNEGSKA (reference sequence). CDR3 sequence: CSVKLAGGFRGTGELFF.

This chain connects TRBV18 to TRBJ2-3; no DNA is available, so the TRBD2 call from TCRdb remains unchecked. The CDR3 runs to 18 residues. Germline CDR1 is KGHSH and CDR2 is LQKENI. CDR3 sequence reads: CASSPLVTSGANTDTQYF.

The chain carries TRBV27 and TRBJ2-7; as DNA is missing, the TRBD2 call by TCRdb cannot be tested. The CDR3 has 14 residues. CDR1 and CDR2 (germline): MNHEY, SMNVEV (reference sequence). CDR3 loop: CASSLSRLAYEQYF.

This rearrangement joins TRBV20-1 to TRBJ1-1; without DNA, the TCRdb call of TRBD1 cannot be checked. The CDR3 spans 15 residues. Germline V gene lookup returns CDR1 DFQATT and CDR2 SNEGSKA (reference sequence). CDR3 sequence: CSARAFAQGYNEAFF.

The gene calls are TRBV5-8 and TRBJ1-5; TCRdb returns TRBD1, unconfirmable since there is no DNA. Germline V CDR1 and CDR2: SGHTS, YDEGEE. The CDR3 loop spans 15 amino acids. The CDR3 protein is CASSPRTGGYQPQHF. Based on the CDR3 plus reference TRBV5-8 and TRBJ1-5, the full variable domain is EAGVTQSPTHLIKTRGQQATLRCSPISGHTSVYWYQQALGLGLQFLLWYDEGEERNRGNFPPRFSGRQFPNYSSELNVNALELEDSALYLCASSPRTGGYQPQHFGDGTRLSIL.

V is TRBV18 and J is TRBJ2-1. Germline V lookup: CDR1 KGHSH, CDR2 LQKENI. This CDR3 is 11 amino acids long. CDR3 amino acids: CASSPVNEQFF.

The CDR3 region is CSVDPNSNEQFF. This chain uses TRBV29-1 with TRBJ2-1. CDR3 length: 12 residues. Germline-derived CDR1 and CDR2 are SQVTM and ANQGSEA.

V usage is TRBV5-1 and J usage is TRBJ2-5. The CDR3 has 12 amino acids. The V gene's germline CDR1 is SGHRS and CDR2 YFSETQ. CDR3 region: CASSPSLETQYF. The full variable domain, completed using reference TRBV5-1 and TRBJ2-5, is KAGVTQTPRYLIKTRGQQVTLSCSPISGHRSVSWYQQTPGQGLQFLFEYFSETQRNKGNFPGRFSGRQFSNSRSEMNVSTLELGDSALYLCASSPSLETQYFGPGTRLLVL.

The chain couples TRBV12-3 or TRBV12-4 to TRBJ2-3; checking the TCRdb D call of TRBD1 is not possible without DNA. The CDR3 sequence is 19 residues long. CDR3 region: CASRRRDSPRSRATDTQYF.

The chain carries TRBV12-3 or TRBV12-4 and TRBJ2-1; TCRdb indicates TRBD1, and absent DNA this call remains unverified. The CDR3 loop spans 19 amino acids. The CDR3 loop is CASSSRAGAIFSSYNEQFF.

The chain links TRBV5-1 to TRBJ2-7; TCRdb reports TRBD1, a call that lacks DNA to check it against. The germline gives CDR1 SGHRS, CDR2 YFSETQ. The CDR3 consists of 16 residues. CDR3 amino acids: CASSLGFGTGGDEQYF.

The chain joins TRBV5-1 to TRBJ1-1. Per germline, CDR1 SGHRS and CDR2 YFSETQ. CDR3 length equals 16 residues. CDR3 region: CASSPGRVFMNTEAFF.

This chain links TRBV3-1 with TRBJ1-1; TCRdb calls TRBD1, which cannot be checked without DNA. The CDR3 has 14 amino acids. CDR1 is LGHDT and CDR2 is YNNKEL in the germline V gene (reference sequence). CDR3 region: CASSSGMVNTEAFF.

V gene TRBV12-3 or TRBV12-4 combines with J gene TRBJ2-1; there is no DNA to check the TCRdb D call of TRBD2. The CDR3 is made up of 15 amino acids. The CDR3 sequence is CASRSVSGSFNEQFF.

The chain combines TRBV28 with TRBJ2-1; the TCRdb D gene call, TRBD2, has no DNA to confirm it. This CDR3 spans 13 amino acids. Germline V gives CDR1 MDHEN, CDR2 SYDVKM. The chain's CDR3 is CASISGRNNEQFF. The complete variable domain, with remaining parts taken from reference TRBV28 and TRBJ2-1, reads DVKVTQSSRYLVKRTGEKVFLECVQDMDHENMFWYRQDPGLGLRLIYFSYDVKMKEKGDIPEGYSVSREKKERFSLILESASTNQTSMYLCASISGRNNEQFFGPGTRLTVL.

This chain joins TRBV5-1 and TRBJ1-1. Germline values: CDR1 SGHRS, CDR2 YFSETQ. The CDR3 contains 14 residues. CDR3 residues: CASSLGGSNTEAFF.

The rearrangement uses TRBV5-6 and TRBJ2-1; the D gene TCRdb calls, TRBD1, cannot be checked with no DNA. The CDR3 is made up of 15 amino acids. Germline V lookup: CDR1 SGHDT, CDR2 YYEEEE. CDR3 sequence reads: CASSQGAGLYNEQFF.